Here is one T cell receptor beta chain with its context. Authors' analysis steps: It was from reference gene primer amplification that nucleated cell counts were estimated. This table comes from immunoSEQ multiplex PCR, and its TCRdb copy is limited to in-frame clones, with some not included. V and J calls and clone size are copied from that table; D and trimming were computed from the DNA. Seen here are approximately 70,000 clones, just over 90% observed once, and the top ten hold about 2.5%. The data originate from a study of blood T cell repertoires in COVID-19. At the level of the study: The United States, Italy and Spain provided the acute and convalescent COVID-19 samples.

While infection was still active, Seattle patients were enrolled and then followed longitudinally. Germline loops: CDR1 SGHNT, CDR2 YYREEE (reference sequence). V lost 1 base to trimming and J lost 5 bases, with 13 bases between them. This CDR3 is 15 amino acids long. The chain combines TRBV5-4 with TRBJ2-1, with D tentatively TRBD1 (5 bases). This TCR was sampled from a man aged 50 or older with COVID-19, enrolled during active disease. Source material: peripheral blood. CDR3 bases: TGTGCCAGCAGCTTGAAGACAGCCTTTGACAATGAGCAGTTCTTC. Its translation is CASSLKTAFDNEQFF.